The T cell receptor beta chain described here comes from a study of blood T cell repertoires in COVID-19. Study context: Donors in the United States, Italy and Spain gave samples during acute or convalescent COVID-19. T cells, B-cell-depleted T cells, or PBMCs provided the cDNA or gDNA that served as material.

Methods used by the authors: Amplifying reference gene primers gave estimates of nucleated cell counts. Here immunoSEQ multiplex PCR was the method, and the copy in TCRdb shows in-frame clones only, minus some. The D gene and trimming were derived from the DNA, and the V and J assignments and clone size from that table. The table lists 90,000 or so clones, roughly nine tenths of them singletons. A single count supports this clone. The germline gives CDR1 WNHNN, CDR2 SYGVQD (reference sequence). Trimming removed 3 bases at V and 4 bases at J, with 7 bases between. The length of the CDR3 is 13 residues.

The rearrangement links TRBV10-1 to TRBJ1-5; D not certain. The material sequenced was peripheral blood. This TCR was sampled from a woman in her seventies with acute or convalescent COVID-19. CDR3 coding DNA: TGCGCCAGCAGTGACTCCCCTAATCAGCCCCAGCATTTT. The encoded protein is CASSDSPNQPQHF.